The source of this T cell receptor beta chain is a study of shared clonotypes between healthy human individuals. On this clone: Antigen: not known.

TCRdb keeps only in-frame clones here, not all; method: immunoSEQ multiplex PCR. The sample carries some 2,400,000 clones, almost 96% recorded once. General study results and limits: Several donors showed sharing of about 5.5% of naive CD4 clonotypes.

The CDR3 length is 14 residues. V lost 4 bases and J 1 base, leaving 12 bases between the germline ends. Germline V gene sequence: CDR1 SQVTM, CDR2 ANQGSEA. The chain joins TRBV29-1 to TRBJ2-3; perhaps TRBD2 as D (6 bases). The sample consisted of naive CD4+ T cells sorted from blood. Subset of the sample: CD45RA+ positively selected. The clonotype comes from a man between 18 and 35 years old in good health. The CDR3 sequence is CSVGRGSRTDTQYF. The CDR3 DNA reads as TGCAGCGTTGGGAGGGGCTCACGCACAGATACGCAGTATTTT.